The entry that follows covers one T cell receptor (beta chain) sequence. Its antigen is undetermined. This entry belongs to a study of blood T cells in healthy people across ages. Overall study results and limits: In long-lived donors, naive CD4+ cell counts and diversity exceeded those of aged donors. Across samples, TCR beta diversity tracked strongly with naive T cell percentage.

For the second PCR, which ran for roughly 7 to 11 cycles, a sample-barcoded 5' primer and a J-beta primer mix were used. Each cDNA molecule received a tag from a template-switch adaptor that had 12 random nucleotides. TCRdb reanalysed the 5' RACE reads using MiXCR and keeps one entry per CDR3 protein. The sample shows around 1,800,000 distinct CDR3 sequences, 30% to 40% of them seen only once. V shed 3 bases and J shed 3 bases, with 12 bases lying between them. The CDR3 has 13 residues. Germline V gene data show CDR1 as DFQATT and CDR2 as SNEGSKA (reference sequence). Sequences were obtained from blood. V and J are TRBV20-1 and TRBJ2-7, with D possibly being TRBD2 (6 bases). The receptor comes from a human donor in good health. In DNA form, the CDR3 reads TGCAGTGCTAGCCCCTGGGGGGTCTACGAGCAGTACTTC. It yields the protein CSASPWGVYEQYF.